The rows below give T cell receptor beta chains drawn from one sample of a study of cytomegalovirus exposure and HLA in healthy donors. TCRdb keeps only in-frame clones here, not all; method: immunoSEQ multiplex PCR. The table records over 100,000 clones, about 86% of them present only once. Source material: PBMCs. These receptors were obtained from a woman younger than 45 in good health and CMV-seronegative. CDR3s include the opening cysteine and the closing phenylalanine or tryptophan. The D gene is left open where the match is weak. Rows give clone size only sometimes, using once, few, many, or a class for an expanded clone.

-,TRBD2,TRBJ2-7,TRBV5-1,TGCGCCAGCACGAAGCGGGAGGGCTACGAGCAGTACTTC,CASTKREGYEQYF
-,-,TRBJ2-1,TRBV11-3,TGTGCCAGCAGCCTAAGCGGAAGCTCCTACAATGAGCAGTTCTTC,CASSLSGSSYNEQFF
-,-,TRBJ1-6,TRBV7-9,TGTGCCAGCAGCTTAGTAAATTCACCCCTCCACTTT,CASSLVNSPLHF
-,-,TRBJ2-5,TRBV11-2,TGTGCCAGCAGCTCACGCCTGACTACGGGAGAAGAGACCCAGTACTTC,CASSSRLTTGEETQYF
-,-,TRBJ1-2,TRBV5-1,TGCGCCAGCAGCAGCACGGGGGGGAGCAATGGCTACACCTTC,CASSSTGGSNGYTF
-,-,TRBJ2-7,TRBV5-1,TGCGCCAGCAGCTTGCTCGGCGGGCCCTCCTACGAGCAGTACTTC,CASSLLGGPSYEQYF
-,TRBD2,TRBJ2-1,TRBV5-1,TGCGCCAGCAGCTGGACGGGACTAGCGGGATCCAATGAGCAGTTCTTC,CASSWTGLAGSNEQFF
few,TRBD2,TRBJ2-1,TRBV29-1,TGCAGCGTAGTCTGGGGAGGGCCGGGGAATGAGCAGTTCTTC,CSVVWGGPGNEQFF
-,TRBD1,TRBJ2-3,TRBV4-1,TGCGCCAGCAGCCAAGTTTTCTCACAGGGGGCATCAGATACGCAGTATTTT,CASSQVFSQGASDTQYF
-,TRBD1,TRBJ1-4,TRBV2,TGTGCCAGCAGAAACGGACAGGGGGACGAAAAACTGTTTTTT,CASRNGQGDEKLFF